The rows below give T cell receptor beta chains drawn from one sample of a study of CD8 T cells in ankylosing spondylitis. TCRdb re-called the 5' RACE reads with MiXCR, one entry per CDR3 protein. The profile shows around 230,000 distinct CDR3 sequences, around 8% of them singletons. What was sequenced was blood, either unsorted or a sorted T cell fraction (not recorded which). Source of these receptors: a female donor with ankylosing spondylitis or in good health (not recorded which). CDR3s include the opening cysteine and the closing phenylalanine or tryptophan. Each record gives: J gene, clone size, V gene, D gene, CDR3 DNA, CDR3 protein. The D gene is left open where the match is weak. Part of the rows lack a size; the others show once, few, many or a class for expanded clones.

J gene: TRBJ1-2
clone size: many
V gene: TRBV28
D gene: -
CDR3 DNA: TGTGCCAGCAGTTTAGGCCAGGGGTTAGATGGCTACACCTTC
CDR3 protein: CASSLGQGLDGYTF

J gene: TRBJ1-2
clone size: -
V gene: TRBV10-2
D gene: TRBD1
CDR3 DNA: TGCGCCAGCAGTGACAGACAGGGAAACTATGGCTACACCTTC
CDR3 protein: CASSDRQGNYGYTF

J gene: TRBJ2-1
clone size: -
V gene: TRBV7-7
D gene: -
CDR3 DNA: TGTGCCAGCAGCCCTTGGGACTGGAGATCCGACAATGAGCAGTTCTTC
CDR3 protein: CASSPWDWRSDNEQFF

J gene: TRBJ2-7
clone size: many
V gene: TRBV20-1
D gene: -
CDR3 DNA: TGCAGTGCTACTTACCCTATTGGGGGGACGGGGGAGCAGTACTTC
CDR3 protein: CSATYPIGGTGEQYF

J gene: TRBJ2-7
clone size: many
V gene: TRBV6-2/TRBV6-3
D gene: -
CDR3 DNA: TGTGCCAGCTCCCGCGATGGATTTAAGTACGAGCAGTACTTC
CDR3 protein: CASSRDGFKYEQYF

J gene: TRBJ2-7
clone size: many
V gene: TRBV29-1
D gene: TRBD1
CDR3 DNA: TGCAGCGTCGCGGGACAGGGGGCCGGGTACGAGCAGTACTTC
CDR3 protein: CSVAGQGAGYEQYF

J gene: TRBJ1-1
clone size: -
V gene: TRBV6-5
D gene: -
CDR3 DNA: TGTGCCAGCAGTTACAGGGACACTGAAGCTTTCTTT
CDR3 protein: CASSYRDTEAFF

J gene: TRBJ2-3
clone size: many
V gene: TRBV6-1
D gene: -
CDR3 DNA: TGTGCCAGCAGCAGGGGGGGAGTGGACACAGATACGCAGTATTTT
CDR3 protein: CASSRGGVDTDTQYF

J gene: TRBJ2-7
clone size: -
V gene: TRBV6-2/TRBV6-3
D gene: -
CDR3 DNA: TGTGCCAGCAGTTACCCCCCCTACGAGCAGTACTTC
CDR3 protein: CASSYPPYEQYF

J gene: TRBJ2-1
clone size: many
V gene: TRBV4-3
D gene: -
CDR3 DNA: TGCGCCAGCAGCCAAGATGGTCGGCGGAGCTCCTACAATGAGCAGTTCTTC
CDR3 protein: CASSQDGRRSSYNEQFF

J gene: TRBJ2-7
clone size: many
V gene: TRBV11-2
D gene: TRBD2
CDR3 DNA: TGTGCCAGCAGCTTAGATTTGACTAGCGGGAGATACGAGCAGTACTTC
CDR3 protein: CASSLDLTSGRYEQYF

J gene: TRBJ2-1
clone size: -
V gene: TRBV20-1
D gene: -
CDR3 DNA: TGCAGTGCCAAACTAGGGAATGAGCAGTTCTTC
CDR3 protein: CSAKLGNEQFF

J gene: TRBJ2-1
clone size: many
V gene: TRBV10-2
D gene: TRBD2
CDR3 DNA: TGCGCCAGCAGTGTTAGCGGGGGACACAATGAGCAGTTCTTC
CDR3 protein: CASSVSGGHNEQFF

J gene: TRBJ2-1
clone size: many
V gene: TRBV20-1
D gene: TRBD2
CDR3 DNA: TGCAGTGCTAAAAGAGCGGGATTGGGTTGGGGCAATGAGCAGTTCTTC
CDR3 protein: CSAKRAGLGWGNEQFF

J gene: TRBJ2-1
clone size: many
V gene: TRBV24-1
D gene: TRBD2
CDR3 DNA: TGTGCCACCAGTGATTTGCCTCTAGCGGGAGGATGGGACAATGAGCAGTTCTTC
CDR3 protein: CATSDLPLAGGWDNEQFF

J gene: TRBJ1-2
clone size: many
V gene: TRBV27
D gene: -
CDR3 DNA: TGTGCCAGCAGTCCCCGAAGGGGGGTGTATGGCTACACCTTC
CDR3 protein: CASSPRRGVYGYTF

J gene: TRBJ2-1
clone size: many
V gene: TRBV19
D gene: -
CDR3 DNA: TGTGCCAGGGGCTTTAAGAGGGAGGCAACTACAATTGAGCAGTTCTTC
CDR3 protein: CARGFKREATTIEQFF

J gene: TRBJ2-2
clone size: few
V gene: TRBV18
D gene: -
CDR3 DNA: TGTGCCAGCTCACCCCGACAGGTCGCAACCGGGGAGCTGTTTTTT
CDR3 protein: CASSPRQVATGELFF

J gene: TRBJ1-6
clone size: many
V gene: TRBV11-2
D gene: -
CDR3 DNA: TGTGCCAGCAGCGCGGGTTCACCCCTCCACTTT
CDR3 protein: CASSAGSPLHF

J gene: TRBJ1-1
clone size: many
V gene: TRBV28
D gene: TRBD1
CDR3 DNA: TGTGCCGCCAGGGGACAGGGTGGGGTAGGCACTGAAGCTTTCTTT
CDR3 protein: CAARGQGGVGTEAFF

J gene: TRBJ2-3
clone size: many
V gene: TRBV25-1
D gene: -
CDR3 DNA: TGTGCCAGCAGTGAATGGGGTAACACAGATACGCAGTATTTT
CDR3 protein: CASSEWGNTDTQYF

J gene: TRBJ2-1
clone size: many
V gene: TRBV20-1
D gene: TRBD2
CDR3 DNA: TGCAGTGCTAGAGATTGGGCGAGCGGGAGGGGCAATGAGCAGTTCTTC
CDR3 protein: CSARDWASGRGNEQFF

J gene: TRBJ2-1
clone size: many
V gene: TRBV5-6
D gene: -
CDR3 DNA: TGTGCCAGCAGCCCAGGGGGGGCAAGGTCCTACAATGAGCAGTTCTTC
CDR3 protein: CASSPGGARSYNEQFF

J gene: TRBJ2-1
clone size: many
V gene: TRBV11-2
D gene: TRBD2
CDR3 DNA: TGTGCCAGCAGCCTCGGGACTAGGGACAATGAGCAGTTCTTC
CDR3 protein: CASSLGTRDNEQFF

J gene: TRBJ1-3
clone size: many
V gene: TRBV20-1
D gene: -
CDR3 DNA: TGCAGTGCTAGAGTTGGATCTGGAAACACCATATATTTT
CDR3 protein: CSARVGSGNTIYF

J gene: TRBJ2-6
clone size: many
V gene: TRBV6-2/TRBV6-3
D gene: TRBD1
CDR3 DNA: TGTGCCAGCAGTGACAGGGTGACTGGGGCCAACGTCCTGACTTTC
CDR3 protein: CASSDRVTGANVLTF

J gene: TRBJ2-7
clone size: many
V gene: TRBV5-1
D gene: TRBD2
CDR3 DNA: TGCGCCAGCAGCTTGGGGCTGACTAGCGGGTCCTCCTACGAGCAGTACTTC
CDR3 protein: CASSLGLTSGSSYEQYF

J gene: TRBJ1-1
clone size: many
V gene: TRBV20-1
D gene: -
CDR3 DNA: TGCAGTGCTAGCGGTGAAGGCACTGAAGCTTTCTTT
CDR3 protein: CSASGEGTEAFF

J gene: TRBJ2-2
clone size: many
V gene: TRBV5-1
D gene: -
CDR3 DNA: TGCGCCAGCAGCTTGGTGCTGAACACCGGGGAGCTGTTTTTT
CDR3 protein: CASSLVLNTGELFF

J gene: TRBJ2-1
clone size: many
V gene: TRBV7-2
D gene: TRBD2
CDR3 DNA: TGTGCCAGCAGCTCATGGACTAGCGGGAGGGATGAGCAGTTCTTC
CDR3 protein: CASSSWTSGRDEQFF

J gene: TRBJ2-5
clone size: many
V gene: TRBV20-1
D gene: TRBD2
CDR3 DNA: TGCAGTGCTAGGGGTAGCGGGGGACAAGAGACCCAGTACTTC
CDR3 protein: CSARGSGGQETQYF

J gene: TRBJ1-2
clone size: many
V gene: TRBV5-1
D gene: TRBD1
CDR3 DNA: TGCGCCAGCAGCTTGATGGGACAGGGCTATGGCTACACCTTC
CDR3 protein: CASSLMGQGYGYTF

J gene: TRBJ1-2
clone size: many
V gene: TRBV9
D gene: TRBD1
CDR3 DNA: TGTGCCAGCAGCGTAGGGGCAGGGGGAACTAACTATGGCTACACCTTC
CDR3 protein: CASSVGAGGTNYGYTF

J gene: TRBJ1-1
clone size: many
V gene: TRBV20-1
D gene: TRBD1
CDR3 DNA: TGCAGTGCTCCGAGACAGGGGTCGGACACTGAAGCTTTCTTT
CDR3 protein: CSAPRQGSDTEAFF

J gene: TRBJ2-7
clone size: once
V gene: TRBV7-8
D gene: TRBD1
CDR3 DNA: TGTGCCAGCAGCCGCACGGGACAGACCTACGAGCAGTACTTC
CDR3 protein: CASSRTGQTYEQYF

J gene: TRBJ2-3
clone size: many
V gene: TRBV4-3
D gene: -
CDR3 DNA: TGCGCCAGCAGCCTTGAGGCTGGGGCTAGCACAGATACGCAGTATTTT
CDR3 protein: CASSLEAGASTDTQYF

J gene: TRBJ2-3
clone size: -
V gene: TRBV30
D gene: TRBD2
CDR3 DNA: TGTGCCTGGAGGGGTCTGGGTCTAGCGGGGGGCTTCACAGATACGCAGTATTTT
CDR3 protein: CAWRGLGLAGGFTDTQYF

J gene: TRBJ2-6
clone size: few
V gene: TRBV20-1
D gene: -
CDR3 DNA: TGCAGTGCTAGAGCCCTAGGACGAGCCGAGGGGTTTGGTTTTTCTGGGGCCAACGTCCTGACTTTC
CDR3 protein: CSARALGRAEGFGFSGANVLTF

J gene: TRBJ1-1
clone size: -
V gene: TRBV11-2
D gene: -
CDR3 DNA: TGTGCCAGCAGCTCACCCCGGGCTGAAGCTTTCTTT
CDR3 protein: CASSSPRAEAFF

J gene: TRBJ2-1
clone size: many
V gene: TRBV27
D gene: TRBD2
CDR3 DNA: TGTGCCAGCAGGCCTCTAGCGGTCGCTTACAATGAGCAGTTCTTC
CDR3 protein: CASRPLAVAYNEQFF

J gene: TRBJ2-2
clone size: many
V gene: TRBV3-1
D gene: TRBD1
CDR3 DNA: TGTGCCAGCAGCCAAGACCTCTTCGGACAGGGCATCACCGGGGAGCTGTTTTTT
CDR3 protein: CASSQDLFGQGITGELFF

J gene: TRBJ2-3
clone size: many
V gene: TRBV6-1
D gene: TRBD2
CDR3 DNA: TGTGCCAGCAGTCGTAGCGGGACAGATACGCAGTATTTT
CDR3 protein: CASSRSGTDTQYF